These 26 T cell receptor beta chains originate from one sample sequenced in a study of blood T cell repertoires in COVID-19. Assay used: immunoSEQ multiplex PCR; TCRdb lists only in-frame clones, some missing. The sample carries roughly 240,000 clones, about 83% recorded once. Specimen: PBMCs or T cells enriched from blood (not recorded which). The receptors were gathered from a woman aged 50 to 60 who had recovered from COVID-19.

The chain is built from TRBV5-1 and TRBJ2-1; 9 positions match TRBD2. Germline CDR1 is SGHRS and CDR2 is YFSETQ. The CDR3 is made up of 14 amino acids. The V segment lost 5 bases and the J segment 6 bases; nucleotides outside the gene matches: 6. CDR3 nucleotides: TGCGCCAGCAGTTCGACTAGCGGACCCAATGAGCAGTTCTTC. Translated, it gives CASSSTSGPNEQFF.

This clone was counted a single time. This chain connects TRBV12-3 or TRBV12-4 to TRBJ1-3, with 7 bases that match TRBD1. V gave up 6 bases and J gave up 3 bases; unmatched junction bases: 2. The CDR3 contains 13 residues. The CDR3 loop is CASRRQGGNTIYF. CDR3 in DNA: TGTGCCAGCAGAAGACAGGGTGGAAACACCATATATTTT.

V is TRBV28 and J is TRBJ2-7; D remains unclear. V dropped 5 bases and J dropped 2 bases, with 7 bases sitting between them. CDR3 size: 12 residues. Germline lookup yields CDR1 MDHEN and CDR2 SYDVKM. CDR3 sequence: CASSLETYEQYF. The CDR3 DNA reads TGTGCCAGCAGTCTCGAGACCTACGAGCAGTACTTC.

This clone was counted a few times. The chain links TRBV7-2 to TRBJ2-3, with TRBD1 matching 8 bases. CDR1 is SGHTA and CDR2 is FQGNSA in the germline V gene. V lost 3 bases and J lost 3; bases outside the gene matches: 14. The CDR3 loop spans 18 amino acids. In DNA, the CDR3 is TGTGCCAGCAGCTTGAGGACAGGGCGCATGAAGCAGACAGATACGCAGTATTTT. Its translation: CASSLRTGRMKQTDTQYF.

V usage is TRBV19 and J usage is TRBJ2-1; TRBD1 aligns across 10 bases. The V segment lost 5 bases and the J segment 7 bases; nucleotides outside the gene matches: 11. CDR3 length equals 16 residues. CDR1 is LNHDA, CDR2 SQIVND, per germline (reference sequence). The CDR3: CASSSLDRGRGNEQFF. For the CDR3, the DNA is TGTGCCAGTAGTTCCCTTGACAGGGGGCGTGGGAATGAGCAGTTCTTC.

The rearrangement links TRBV7-9 to TRBJ1-5, with no clear D. There are 14 residues in the CDR3. The germline V and J ends were trimmed by 3 bases and 4 bases, with 10 bases remaining between them. The germline V gene has CDR1 SEHNR and CDR2 FQNEAQ (reference sequence). CDR3 coding DNA: TGTGCCAGCAGCTTGGGAGGAGTTAATCAGCCCCAGCATTTT. It yields the protein CASSLGGVNQPQHF.

The DNA of the CDR3 is TGTGCCAGCAGTGAAAAAAGGGATCGAGGAGGGAGCTCCTACGAGCAGTACTTC. As protein: CASSEKRDRGGSSYEQYF. The V and J genes are TRBV6-1 and TRBJ2-7; D is possibly TRBD2 (6 bases). The CDR3 is 18 residues long. Deletions cut 2 bases from V and 0 bases from J, with 20 bases between. Germline values: CDR1 MNHNS, CDR2 SASEGT.

The chain recombines TRBV4-3 with TRBJ1-6, with 7 nucleotides matching TRBD1. CDR1 is LGHNA, CDR2 YSLEER, per germline. This CDR3 is built from 19 residues. The J segment lost 0 bases and the V segment lost 0 bases, leaving 8 bases of the junction unmatched. CDR3 nucleotide sequence: TGCGCCAGCAGCCAAGAGAGACCAGGGGGTAGCTCCTATAATTCACCCCTCCACTTT. This encodes CASSQERPGGSSYNSPLHF.

The chain couples TRBV11-2 to TRBJ2-7; 7 positions match TRBD1. CDR1 and CDR2 from the germline V gene are SGHAT and FQNNGV. CDR3 length: 14 residues. Trimming removed 3 bases from V and 4 bases from J; junction bases left unmatched: 6. CDR3 residues: CASSLGQIFYEQYF. DNA of the CDR3: TGTGCCAGCAGCTTGGGACAGATTTTTTACGAGCAGTACTTC.

The chain links TRBV11-3 to TRBJ2-1; weak D call: TRBD2 (5 bases). The germline V gene has CDR1 SGHNT and CDR2 YENEEA. The CDR3 loop spans 15 amino acids. V was cut by 3 bases and J by 0 bases, with 9 bases left in between. CDR3 sequence: CASSFTRASYNEQFF. Here the CDR3 DNA reads TGTGCCAGCAGCTTCACTAGGGCCTCCTACAATGAGCAGTTCTTC.

V usage is TRBV5-8 and J usage is TRBJ2-5; D is unclear. Germline V gene sequence: CDR1 SGHTS, CDR2 YDEGEE. V lost 0 bases and J 2 bases, leaving 11 bases between the germline ends. There are 15 residues in the CDR3. CDR3 in amino acids: CASSLDPVKQETQYF. The CDR3 nucleotides are TGTGCCAGCAGCTTGGACCCAGTAAAACAAGAGACCCAGTACTTC.

The CDR3 protein is CASSVAGQQSHSGNTIYF. In DNA form, the CDR3 reads TGTGCCAGCAGCGTAGCGGGACAGCAGTCTCACTCTGGAAACACCATATATTTT. V usage is TRBV9 and J usage is TRBJ1-3; 7 nucleotides agree with TRBD1. Germline V lookup: CDR1 SGDLS, CDR2 YYNGEE. CDR3 size: 18 residues. J lost 0 bases, V lost 0 bases, and 9 bases had no gene match.

The chain recombines TRBV5-4 with TRBJ1-3, with D hard to call. The CDR3 consists of 12 residues. Per germline, CDR1 SGHNT and CDR2 YYREEE (reference sequence). Trimming pared 1 base from V and 4 bases from J, leaving 3 bases between. CDR3: CASSLPGNTIYF. The DNA of the CDR3 is TGTGCCAGCAGCTTGCCGGGAAACACCATATATTTT.

The gene calls are TRBV30 and TRBJ1-2; TRBD1 matches at 7 bases. Germline CDR1 GTSNPN, CDR2 SVGIG (reference sequence). V shed 5 bases, J shed 2 bases, and the junction held 8 bases outside the gene matches. The CDR3 is 14 amino acids. The CDR3 protein is CAWGGTGENYGYTF. CDR3 coding DNA: TGTGCCTGGGGGGGAACAGGGGAGAACTATGGCTACACCTTC.

The rearrangement links TRBV5-1 to TRBJ1-1; the match to TRBD1 covers 8 bases. Germline V gives CDR1 SGHRS, CDR2 YFSETQ. This CDR3 has 14 amino acids. J was trimmed by 3 bases and V by 4 bases; bases with no gene match: 5. CDR3 DNA sequence: TGCGCCAGCAGCGGGACAGGAGGGGACACTGAAGCTTTCTTT. Protein sequence: CASSGTGGDTEAFF.

This rearrangement joins TRBV19 to TRBJ2-5; perhaps TRBD1 as D (6 bases). Trimming cost V 0 bases and J 4 bases, with 6 bases left between them. Per the germline V gene, CDR1 is LNHDA and CDR2 is SQIVND (reference sequence). The CDR3 is 13 amino acids. CDR3: CASSIDRGETQYF. CDR3 DNA sequence: TGTGCCAGTAGTATAGACAGGGGAGAGACCCAGTACTTC.

The chain uses TRBV2 and TRBJ2-2; 10 positions agree with TRBD2. V lost 2 bases and J lost 5; bases outside the gene matches: 5. The CDR3 runs to 16 residues. Per germline, CDR1 SNHLY and CDR2 FYNNEI. Here the CDR3 DNA reads TGTGCCAGCAGTGAAAATCTAGCGGGGGCAACCGGGGAGCTGTTTTTT. Its protein product is CASSENLAGATGELFF.

J is TRBJ1-6 and V is TRBV7-2; D remains ambiguous. Trimming took off 2 bases at V and 1 base at J, with 18 bases between the two ends. The germline V gene encodes CDR1 SGHTA and CDR2 FQGNSA. The CDR3 covers 19 residues. Written as DNA, the CDR3 is TGTGCCAGCAGCTTACGGAGTCGGGGTGCCGATTCCTATAATTCACCCCTCCACTTT. It translates to CASSLRSRGADSYNSPLHF.

The chain carries TRBV11-3 and TRBJ2-1, with D unresolved. There are 13 residues in the CDR3. Germline V gene data show CDR1 as SGHNT and CDR2 as YENEEA. V lost 3 bases and J 2 bases, leaving 5 bases between the germline ends. CDR3 bases: TGTGCCAGCAGCTTTTCCACCTACAATGAGCAGTTCTTC. Amino acids: CASSFSTYNEQFF.

The rearrangement joins TRBV7-6 to TRBJ1-6; the D is unclear. The CDR3 loop spans 14 amino acids. Between the trimmed V and J ends, which lost 0 bases and 8 bases, there was a span of 8 bases. Germline values: CDR1 SGHVS, CDR2 FNYEAQ. The CDR3 loop is CASSLAVRDSPLHF. The CDR3 DNA sequence: TGTGCCAGCAGCTTAGCCGTCCGGGATTCACCCCTCCACTTT.

The CDR3 here is CASSNRPGTLNTEAFF. CDR3 nucleotide sequence: TGTGCCAGTAGTAACCGTCCCGGGACATTGAACACTGAAGCTTTCTTT. The rearrangement joins TRBV19 to TRBJ1-1; D is perhaps TRBD1 (6 bases). V lost 4 bases and J 0 bases, leaving 15 bases between the germline ends. CDR1 is LNHDA, CDR2 SQIVND, per germline (reference sequence). The CDR3 totals 16 residues.

This sequence joins TRBV7-3 and TRBJ2-1; no clear D gene. This CDR3 is built from 15 residues. CDR1 and CDR2 from the germline V gene are SGHTA and FQGTGA. With 2 bases removed from V and 5 bases from J, the gap between germline ends came to 13 bases. This CDR3 is CASSLVRTPDNEQFF. In DNA, the CDR3 is TGTGCCAGCAGCTTAGTGCGCACCCCCGACAATGAGCAGTTCTTC.

The rearrangement joins TRBV6-4 to TRBJ2-3, with D possibly TRBD2 on 6 matching bases. The V end was cut by 3 bases, the J end by 0 bases, with 7 bases between. CDR1 is MRHNA, CDR2 SNTAGT, per germline. The CDR3 has 14 amino acids. The CDR3 protein is CASSESGSTDTQYF. The CDR3 DNA follows: TGTGCCAGCAGTGAAAGCGGGAGCACAGATACGCAGTATTTT.

The chain joins TRBV19 to TRBJ1-5; 7 nucleotides agree with TRBD1. Trimming took 6 bases from V and 4 from J; bases not matched to a gene: 9. This CDR3 has 15 residues. Germline lookup yields CDR1 LNHDA and CDR2 SQIVND (reference sequence). The CDR3 protein is CASRSSGTANQPQHF. The CDR3, as DNA: TGTGCCAGTAGGTCTTCCGGGACAGCTAATCAGCCCCAGCATTTT.

The gene calls are TRBV2 and TRBJ2-1; 7 positions agree with TRBD1. J was trimmed by 9 bases and V by 4 bases; bases with no gene match: 12. There are 15 residues in the CDR3. CDR1 is SNHLY, CDR2 FYNNEI, per germline. This chain's CDR3 is CASSVPTGVYTEQFF. As DNA, the CDR3 is TGTGCCAGCAGTGTTCCCACAGGGGTTTATACTGAGCAGTTCTTC.

The V and J genes are TRBV7-9 and TRBJ1-4; TRBD1 agrees at 7 bases. This CDR3 has 15 amino acids. The trim removed 2 bases at V and 3 bases at J, leaving 3 bases unmatched. The germline V gene encodes CDR1 SEHNR and CDR2 FQNEAQ (reference sequence). The CDR3 region has the DNA TGTGCCAGCAGCTTAAAGGGGGCGCCTAATGAAAAACTGTTTTTT. Protein product: CASSLKGAPNEKLFF.